This TCR beta chain was sequenced in a study of sequential checkpoint blockade in melanoma. Looking at the study overall: First-line arms were nivolumab then ipilimumab, or the reverse, randomized 1:1.

Described treatment: randomized to nivolumab then ipilimumab (arm A) or the reverse (arm B). Only in-frame clones appear in the TCRdb table, and some are missing; sequencing was by immunoSEQ multiplex PCR. The table shows approximately 9,000 clones, with 55% to 85% occurring only once. The CDR3 has 15 amino acids. Germline V gene data show CDR1 as MGHRA and CDR2 as YSYEKL. Trimming removed 0 bases at V and 7 bases at J, with 12 bases between. This specimen was CD8+ T cells sorted from blood (inferred from file names), taken from a patient given nivolumab and ipilimumab in sequence. The clonotype originates from a human donor with melanoma. This chain links TRBV4-1 with TRBJ1-4; weak D call: TRBD1 (5 bases). The CDR3: CASSQDRGDFEKLFF. CDR3 nucleotide sequence: TGCGCCAGCAGCCAAGATCGGGGGGATTTTGAAAAACTGTTTTTT.